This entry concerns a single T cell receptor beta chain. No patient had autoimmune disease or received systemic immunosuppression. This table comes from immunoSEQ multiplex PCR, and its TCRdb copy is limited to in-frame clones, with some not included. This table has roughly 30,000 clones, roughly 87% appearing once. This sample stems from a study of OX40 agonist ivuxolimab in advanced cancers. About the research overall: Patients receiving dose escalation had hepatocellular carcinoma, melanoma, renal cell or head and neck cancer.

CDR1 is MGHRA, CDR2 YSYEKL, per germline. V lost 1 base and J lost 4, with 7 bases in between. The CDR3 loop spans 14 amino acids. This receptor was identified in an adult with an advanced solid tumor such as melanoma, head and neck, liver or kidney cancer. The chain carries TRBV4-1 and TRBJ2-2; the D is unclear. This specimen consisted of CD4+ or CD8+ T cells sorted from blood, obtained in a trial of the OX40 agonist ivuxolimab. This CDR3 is CASSQAWITGELFF. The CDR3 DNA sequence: TGCGCCAGCAGCCAAGCATGGATCACCGGGGAGCTGTTTTTT.